The source of this TCR beta chain is a study of CXCR3-negative and CXCR3-positive naive CD8 T cells. Study-wide findings and caveats: More hydrophobic TRB CDR3s were found in CXCR3-positive naive cells than in CXCR3-negative naive cells.

Germline loops: CDR1 SEHNR, CDR2 FQNEAQ (reference sequence). The CDR3 contains 15 residues. To note about this clonotype: Its antigen is not known.

Through 5' RACE with UMI labels, the TRB cDNA libraries were prepared. TCRdb re-called the 5' RACE reads and gives one entry per CDR3 protein, without DNA. This table holds some 140,000 distinct CDR3 sequences. CD45RO-CCR7+CD27+CD95- cells counted as naive CD8+ T cells. The clonotype was recovered from a human donor in good health. Some clones in this sample may be carry-over from other donors' samples. This chain connects TRBV7-9 to TRBJ2-5; the D call from TCRdb, TRBD1, cannot be confirmed without DNA. The sample taken for sequencing was naive CXCR3+ CD8+ T cells from blood. The subset here: CD45RO-CCR7+CD27+CD95- naive CD8+ T cells expressing CXCR3 (TNR3+). Here the CDR3 reads CASSTRTDYQETQYF. The full variable domain, rest sourced from reference TRBV7-9 and TRBJ2-5, is DTGVSQNPRHKITKRGQNVTFRCDPISEHNRLYWYRQTLGQGPEFLTYFQNEAQLEKSRLLSDRFSAERPKGSFSTLEIQRTEQGDSAMYLCASSTRTDYQETQYFGPGTRLLVL.